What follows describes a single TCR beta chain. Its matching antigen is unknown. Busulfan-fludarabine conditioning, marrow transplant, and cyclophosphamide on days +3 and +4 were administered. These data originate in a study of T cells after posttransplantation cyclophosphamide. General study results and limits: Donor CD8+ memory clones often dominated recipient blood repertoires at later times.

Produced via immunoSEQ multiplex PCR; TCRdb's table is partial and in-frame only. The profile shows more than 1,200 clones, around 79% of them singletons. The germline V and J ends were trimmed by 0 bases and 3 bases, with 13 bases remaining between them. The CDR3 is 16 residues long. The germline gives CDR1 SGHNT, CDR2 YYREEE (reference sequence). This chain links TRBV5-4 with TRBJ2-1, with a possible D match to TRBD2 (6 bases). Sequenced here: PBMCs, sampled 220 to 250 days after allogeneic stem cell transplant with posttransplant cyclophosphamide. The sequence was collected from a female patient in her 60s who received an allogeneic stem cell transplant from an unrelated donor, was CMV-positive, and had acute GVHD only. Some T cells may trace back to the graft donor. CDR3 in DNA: TGTGCCAGCAGCTTGGGCGGGGCCTCCTACTACAATGAGCAGTTCTTC. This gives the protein CASSLGGASYYNEQFF.